This T cell receptor (beta chain) was retrieved from a study of neurological immune-mediated disorders. Study summary: Multiple sclerosis patients numbered 34, with 31 relapsing-remitting and 3 secondary progressive.

Synthesis of cDNA was carried out by template-switch 5'RACE. The reaction used 10-nucleotide random UMIs. In TCRdb, the 5' RACE reads were re-called with MiXCR into one record per CDR3 protein. The data contain some 61,000 distinct CDR3 sequences, less than 4% of them singletons. Study-wide findings and caveats: Among expanded clones, no CDR3 amino acid sequences were shared across subjects, a pattern suggesting private repertoires in all groups. Phylogenetic grouping assigned the repertoires of 18 of 34 multiple sclerosis patients to one related-CDR3 cluster, which constitutes a possible signature.

This clonotype was detected many times. The antigen remains undetermined. V was trimmed by 5 bases and J by 2 bases, leaving 13 bases between them. The CDR3 totals 13 residues. The germline CDR1 and CDR2 sequences are DFQATT and SNEGSKA (reference sequence). This chain joins TRBV20-1 and TRBJ2-7; maybe TRBD2 (5 bases). The sample taken for sequencing was PBMCs. The receptor comes from a man aged 30-40 years with multiple sclerosis. CDR3 sequence (DNA): TGCAGTGCTTTCTATGGACTTACCTACGAGCAGTACTTC. Encoded protein: CSAFYGLTYEQYF.